These 19 T cell receptor beta chains came from one sample sequenced in a study of blood T cell repertoires in COVID-19. This table comes from immunoSEQ multiplex PCR, and its TCRdb copy is limited to in-frame clones, with some not included. The sample lists approximately 60,000 clones, about 76% occurring once. Sequenced input: peripheral blood. These receptors were taken from a human donor in a cohort sampled during active COVID-19.

The rearrangement joins TRBV5-1 to TRBJ1-4, with a tentative D call TRBD1 (6 bases). Germline lookup yields CDR1 SGHRS and CDR2 YFSETQ. CDR3 length equals 15 residues. V was trimmed by 0 bases and J by 5 bases, leaving 11 bases between them. CDR3 residues: CASSLGGDKNEKLFF. CDR3 coding DNA: TGCGCCAGCAGCTTGGGTGGGGACAAGAATGAAAAACTGTTTTTT.

This sequence joins TRBV2 and TRBJ2-7; D uncertain. This CDR3 has 15 residues. The germline V gene encodes CDR1 SNHLY and CDR2 FYNNEI. The ends were cut back, 0 bases at V and 3 bases at J, with 12 bases in the middle. CDR3 bases: TGTGCCAGCAGTGAAGCGGTAGGAGTGGTCTACGAGCAGTACTTC. Amino acids: CASSEAVGVVYEQYF.

The rearrangement links TRBV13 to TRBJ2-7; D gene uncertain. Per germline, CDR1 PRHDT and CDR2 FYEKMQ (reference sequence). The germline V and J ends were trimmed by 0 bases and 2 bases, with 5 bases remaining between them. The CDR3 has 13 amino acids. The CDR3 is CASSLGLTYEQYF. For the CDR3, the DNA is TGTGCCAGCAGCTTAGGCCTAACCTACGAGCAGTACTTC.

The J gene is TRBJ2-2, the V gene TRBV6-4; a possible D gene is TRBD2 (6 bases). The V and J ends lost 3 bases and 4 bases respectively, with 12 bases between them. Germline CDR1 reads MRHNA; CDR2 reads SNTAGT. This CDR3 region has 15 residues. The CDR3 bases are TGTGCCAGCAGTGAGTCGGAGGGAGTCACCGGGGAGCTGTTTTTT. Its translation is CASSESEGVTGELFF.

The chain links TRBV11-2 to TRBJ2-5; TRBD2 aligns across 9 bases. Germline CDR1 SGHAT, CDR2 FQNNGV. With V trimmed by 5 bases and J by 5 bases, 12 bases remained unmatched. This CDR3 has 16 residues. The DNA for the CDR3 is TGTGCCAGCAGCCGAGGGACTAGCCGGATGGGGGAGACCCAGTACTTC. Its translation is CASSRGTSRMGETQYF.

The J gene is TRBJ1-2, the V gene TRBV15; D is possibly TRBD1 (5 bases). V shed 4 bases and J shed 11 bases, with 14 bases lying between them. CDR1 LNHNV and CDR2 YYDKDF come from the germline V gene (reference sequence). This CDR3 is built from 12 residues. The CDR3 reads CATSTPTGVYTF. DNA for the CDR3: TGTGCCACCAGCACTCCGACGGGGGTGTACACCTTC.

The chain has TRBV5-6 and TRBJ2-6; 7 bases align to TRBD2. From germline, CDR1 is SGHDT and CDR2 YYEEEE. Losses at the gene ends were 3 bases for V and 2 bases for J; bases not matched to a gene: 5. The CDR3 consists of 16 residues. The CDR3, as DNA: TGTGCCAGCAGCTCATACGCGGGGGCTGGGGCCAACGTCCTGACTTTC. The encoded protein is CASSSYAGAGANVLTF.

The chain recombines TRBV9 with TRBJ2-4; D not certain. This CDR3 comprises 14 residues. The germline V and J ends were trimmed by 4 bases and 5 bases, with 13 bases remaining between them. CDR1 is SGDLS and CDR2 is YYNGEE in the germline V gene. The CDR3, as DNA: TGTGCCAGCAGCCCAGGTGGCTCGGAAAACATTCAGTACTTC. Its protein is CASSPGGSENIQYF.

J is TRBJ2-3 and V is TRBV7-2; the D gene is possibly TRBD1 (7 bases). CDR3 length equals 14 residues. Germline V gene lookup returns CDR1 SGHTA and CDR2 FQGNSA. With 5 bases removed from V and 10 bases from J, the gap between germline ends came to 19 bases. CDR3 sequence: CASSLGGRTMPQYF. DNA for the CDR3: TGTGCCAGCAGCCTAGGGGGCAGGACTATGCCGCAGTATTTT.

CDR3 residues: CATSRDRGATGELFF. CDR3 coding DNA: TGTGCCACCAGCAGAGACAGGGGCGCCACCGGGGAGCTGTTTTTT. The V and J genes are TRBV15 and TRBJ2-2; a possible D gene is TRBD1 (6 bases). Germline CDR1 and CDR2: LNHNV and YYDKDF (reference sequence). The length of the CDR3 is 15 residues. The V end lost 0 bases, the J end lost 4 bases, and 9 bases lay between the germline ends.

In DNA form, the CDR3 reads TGTGCCAGCAGTAGACTAGCGGGAAGCACAGATACGCAGTATTTT. Amino acid sequence: CASSRLAGSTDTQYF. The rearrangement joins TRBV2 to TRBJ2-3; TRBD2 matches 11 bases. Per the germline V gene, CDR1 is SNHLY and CDR2 is FYNNEI. V shed 5 bases, J shed 0 bases, and the junction held 1 base outside the gene matches. CDR3 length: 15 amino acids. Full variable domain (missing parts from reference TRBV2 and TRBJ2-3): EPEVTQTPSHQVTQMGQEVILRCVPISNHLYFYWYRQILGQKVEFLVSFYNNEISEKSEIFDDQFSVERPDGSNFTLKIRSTKLEDSAMYFCASSRLAGSTDTQYFGPGTRLTVL.

The CDR3 reads CASSKKQGSETQYF. CDR3 DNA: TGTGCCAGTAGTAAAAAACAGGGATCGGAGACCCAGTACTTC. This chain uses TRBV19 with TRBJ2-5, with D possibly matching TRBD1 (6 bases). The germline V and J ends were trimmed by 4 bases and 5 bases, with 14 bases remaining between them. The germline V gene encodes CDR1 LNHDA and CDR2 SQIVND (reference sequence). The CDR3 length is 14 residues.

The rearrangement uses TRBV6-2 or TRBV6-3 and TRBJ2-3; 8 bases are a match to TRBD1. V gave up 5 bases and J gave up 5 bases; unmatched junction bases: 6. CDR3 size: 14 residues. Per the germline V gene, CDR1 is MNHEY and CDR2 is SVGEGT. The DNA of the CDR3 is TGTGCCAGCAGTGTGGACAGGGTGGTAGATACGCAGTATTTT. Translation: CASSVDRVVDTQYF.

This clone occurred many times. This sequence joins TRBV10-3 and TRBJ1-1, with D possibly matching TRBD1 (6 bases). From germline, CDR1 is ENHRY and CDR2 SYGVKD. Deletions cut 6 bases from V and 4 bases from J, with 15 bases between. The CDR3 totals 14 residues. CDR3 region: CAISGQGPGTEAFF. CDR3 coding DNA: TGTGCCATCAGCGGTCAGGGGCCGGGCACTGAAGCTTTCTTT.

This chain joins TRBV7-8 and TRBJ2-7; D is uncertain. The V end was cut by 0 bases, the J end by 2 bases, with 11 bases between. Germline-derived CDR1 and CDR2 are SGHVS and FQNEAQ. This CDR3 has 15 amino acids. This CDR3 reads CASSLAPVMTYEQYF. The DNA for the CDR3 is TGTGCCAGCAGCTTAGCTCCAGTGATGACCTACGAGCAGTACTTC.

The chain links TRBV6-5 to TRBJ2-3; a possible D gene is TRBD1 (5 bases). The CDR3 has 16 amino acids. Trimming removed 4 bases at V and 1 base at J, with 15 bases between. Germline loops: CDR1 MNHEY, CDR2 SVGAGI. The CDR3 region is CASSSALGRGTDTQYF. In DNA form, the CDR3 reads TGTGCCAGCAGTTCCGCCCTGGGCAGGGGCACAGATACGCAGTATTTT.

V is TRBV3-1 (or the pseudogene TRBV3-2) and J is TRBJ2-1, with D possibly TRBD2 on 5 matching bases. Trimming removed 0 bases from V and 6 bases from J, with 12 bases in between. The CDR3 runs 15 residues. In germline, CDR1 is LGHDT, CDR2 YNNKEL (reference sequence). The CDR3 is CASSQDRGRTNEQFF. In nucleotides, the CDR3 is TGTGCCAGCAGCCAAGACCGGGGTCGCACCAATGAGCAGTTCTTC.

This chain connects TRBV24-1 to TRBJ2-1; perhaps TRBD2 as D (6 bases). Trimming pared 3 bases from V and 0 bases from J, leaving 11 bases between. The germline CDR1 and CDR2 sequences are KGHDR and SFDVKD. This CDR3 comprises 16 residues. The CDR3 is CATSDTDGSSYNEQFF. As DNA, the CDR3 is TGTGCCACCAGTGATACCGACGGGAGCTCCTACAATGAGCAGTTCTTC.

In this sample, this clone turned up a few times. Distinct nucleotide sequences in the sample also encode this CDR3. This sequence joins TRBV30 and TRBJ1-2, with D uncertain. Germline V gives CDR1 GTSNPN, CDR2 SVGIG (reference sequence). V was pared by 0 bases and J by 8 bases, with 7 bases between. The CDR3 totals 11 residues. The CDR3 DNA reads TGTGCCTGGAGTGTACTGAAGGGCTACACCTTC. Protein product: CAWSVLKGYTF.